These T cell receptor beta chains were read from a single sample in a study of control samples from healthy donors and cancer patients. Here immunoSEQ multiplex PCR was the method, and the copy in TCRdb shows in-frame clones only, minus some. The specimen's table records fewer than 200,000 clones. Material: blood. The receptor set was obtained from a woman aged 30 to 39 in good health. The CDR3 runs from the conserved cysteine through the conserved F or W. Each record gives: J gene, D gene, V gene, CDR3 protein, CDR3 DNA. D genes are given only for firm matches.

J: TRBJ2-1
D: NA
V: TRBV7-4
CDR3: CASSDPRARESYNEQFF
DNA: TGTGCCAGCAGCGATCCCCGAGCGAGGGAGTCCTACAATGAGCAGTTCTTC

J: TRBJ1-1
D: NA
V: TRBV7-2
CDR3: CASSLRVGTEAFF
DNA: TGTGCCAGCAGCTTAAGGGTCGGTACTGAAGCTTTCTTT

J: TRBJ1-1
D: NA
V: TRBV7-9
CDR3: CASSAGGNTEAFF
DNA: TGTGCCAGCAGCGCCGGAGGGAACACTGAAGCTTTCTTT

J: TRBJ2-7
D: TRBD2
V: TRBV4-1
CDR3: CASSHQAREGRDYSYEQYF
DNA: TGCGCCAGCAGCCACCAAGCTCGGGAAGGCCGGGACTACTCCTACGAGCAGTACTTC

J: TRBJ2-5
D: TRBD2
V: TRBV3-1/TRBV3-2
CDR3: CASSQELGASGGLETQYF
DNA: TGTGCCAGCAGCCAAGAACTGGGGGCTAGCGGGGGACTAGAGACCCAGTACTTC

J: TRBJ1-2
D: NA
V: TRBV9
CDR3: CASSVGGMGPLYGYTF
DNA: TGTGCCAGCAGCGTAGGGGGGATGGGTCCCCTCTATGGCTACACCTTC

J: TRBJ1-6
D: TRBD1
V: TRBV5-1
CDR3: CASSLRDSPNSPLHF
DNA: TGCGCCAGCTCCCTCCGGGACAGCCCTAATTCACCCCTCCACTTT

J: TRBJ1-4
D: TRBD1
V: TRBV12-3/TRBV12-4
CDR3: CASSLVGQGKLFF
DNA: TGTGCCAGCAGTTTGGTAGGACAGGGAAAACTGTTTTTT

J: TRBJ1-5
D: NA
V: TRBV6-1
CDR3: CASSEGGFTQPQHF
DNA: TGTGCCAGCAGTGAAGGGGGGTTTACTCAGCCCCAGCATTTT

J: TRBJ1-4
D: TRBD1
V: TRBV9
CDR3: CASSPGTATNEKLFF
DNA: TGTGCCAGCAGCCCCGGGACAGCAACTAATGAAAAACTGTTTTTT

J: TRBJ1-5
D: TRBD1
V: TRBV5-1
CDR3: CASSLAGGPVQPQHF
DNA: TGCGCCAGCAGCTTGGCAGGGGGGCCCGTTCAGCCCCAGCATTTT

J: TRBJ1-1
D: NA
V: TRBV15
CDR3: CATSREYGGAFF
DNA: TGTGCCACCAGCAGAGAATACGGGGGAGCTTTCTTT

J: TRBJ1-1
D: NA
V: TRBV5-1
CDR3: CASSFDTNTEAFF
DNA: TGCGCCAGCAGCTTCGACACGAACACTGAAGCTTTCTTT

J: TRBJ1-2
D: NA
V: TRBV7-8
CDR3: CASSLSGVGYGYTF
DNA: TGTGCCAGCAGCTTGTCCGGGGTGGGCTATGGCTACACCTTC

J: TRBJ2-1
D: NA
V: TRBV4-1
CDR3: CASSLKRYGDNLLNEQFF
DNA: TGCGCCAGCAGCCTTAAGAGGTACGGGGATAACCTTTTGAATGAGCAGTTCTTC

J: TRBJ1-4
D: TRBD1
V: TRBV19
CDR3: CASSISTGGTNEKLFF
DNA: TGTGCCAGTAGTATTTCGACAGGGGGCACTAATGAAAAACTGTTTTTT

J: TRBJ1-6
D: TRBD1
V: TRBV19
CDR3: CASSPTGASPLHF
DNA: TGTGCCAGTAGTCCGACAGGGGCTTCACCCCTCCACTTT

J: TRBJ1-6
D: NA
V: TRBV28
CDR3: CASSPPGWRDNSPLHF
DNA: TGTGCCAGCAGCCCTCCCGGGTGGCGGGATAATTCACCCCTCCACTTT

J: TRBJ1-2
D: NA
V: TRBV6-5
CDR3: CASSLGTSGYTF
DNA: TGTGCCAGCAGCTTGGGGACCAGTGGCTACACCTTC

J: TRBJ1-6
D: TRBD1
V: TRBV7-9
CDR3: CASSSGGGSPLHF
DNA: TGTGCCAGCAGCTCAGGGGGCGGGTCACCCCTCCACTTT

J: TRBJ2-5
D: NA
V: TRBV10-2
CDR3: CASSLTHVVQETQYF
DNA: TGCGCCAGCTCCCTGACGCATGTGGTGCAAGAGACCCAGTACTTC

J: TRBJ2-7
D: TRBD1
V: TRBV7-2
CDR3: CASSQSAGTASYEQYF
DNA: TGTGCCAGCAGCCAGAGCGCCGGGACAGCGTCCTACGAGCAGTACTTC

J: TRBJ2-4
D: NA
V: TRBV4-3
CDR3: CASSDRKNIQYF
DNA: TGCGCCAGCTCGGACAGAAAAAACATTCAGTACTTC

J: TRBJ1-1
D: TRBD1
V: TRBV28
CDR3: CATVYRGWNTEAFF
DNA: TGTGCCACCGTTTACAGGGGTTGGAACACTGAAGCTTTCTTT

J: TRBJ1-1
D: NA
V: TRBV6-4
CDR3: CASSDWTDTEAFF
DNA: TGTGCCAGCAGTGACTGGACAGACACTGAAGCTTTCTTT

J: TRBJ2-1
D: TRBD2
V: TRBV5-4
CDR3: CASSQNPSGGREFF
DNA: TGTGCCAGCAGCCAGAACCCCTCGGGGGGGCGCGAGTTCTTC

J: TRBJ2-2
D: NA
V: TRBV4-3
CDR3: CASSQDRVGTGELFF
DNA: TGCGCCAGCAGCCAAGATCGGGTGGGCACCGGGGAGCTGTTTTTT

J: TRBJ2-7
D: NA
V: TRBV3-1/TRBV3-2
CDR3: CASSRAVNYEQYF
DNA: TGTGCCAGCAGCCGGGCGGTAAACTACGAGCAGTACTTC

J: TRBJ1-5
D: NA
V: TRBV20-1
CDR3: CSASIQRGNQPQHF
DNA: TGCAGTGCTAGTATCCAGAGGGGCAATCAGCCCCAGCATTTT

J: TRBJ1-1
D: NA
V: TRBV4-1
CDR3: CASSQLAGTRTEAFF
DNA: TGCGCCAGCAGCCAACTCGCCGGGACAAGAACTGAAGCTTTCTTT

J: TRBJ1-5
D: TRBD1
V: TRBV19
CDR3: CASGDRDQPQHF
DNA: TGTGCCAGTGGGGACAGGGATCAGCCCCAGCATTTT

J: TRBJ1-5
D: NA
V: TRBV28
CDR3: CAIVGRDQPQHF
DNA: TGTGCCATCGTGGGTCGCGACCAGCCCCAGCATTTT

J: TRBJ1-5
D: NA
V: TRBV5-1
CDR3: CASSFGTGGSPQHF
DNA: TGCGCCAGCAGCTTTGGGACGGGTGGCAGTCCCCAGCATTTT

J: TRBJ2-5
D: TRBD2
V: TRBV4-2
CDR3: CASSPASGDAETQYF
DNA: TGTGCCAGCAGCCCCGCTAGCGGGGATGCGGAGACCCAGTACTTC

J: TRBJ1-3
D: NA
V: TRBV19
CDR3: CASSPTGSSPGNTIYF
DNA: TGTGCCAGTAGTCCCACAGGATCATCTCCCGGAAACACCATATATTTT

J: TRBJ2-1
D: NA
V: TRBV5-1
CDR3: CASSLLGPEYNEQFF
DNA: TGCGCCAGCAGCTTGTTGGGGCCGGAATACAATGAGCAGTTCTTC

J: TRBJ1-3
D: NA
V: TRBV6-1
CDR3: CASSGTAPLNSGNTIYF
DNA: TGTGCCAGCAGTGGGACAGCGCCGTTGAACTCTGGAAACACCATATATTTT

J: TRBJ1-3
D: NA
V: TRBV4-3
CDR3: CASSQDPGSGNTIYF
DNA: TGCGCCAGCAGCCAAGACCCGGGGTCTGGAAACACCATATATTTT

J: TRBJ2-7
D: NA
V: TRBV5-5
CDR3: CASSLWGILYEQYF
DNA: TGTGCCAGCAGCTTGTGGGGGATTCTCTACGAGCAGTACTTC

J: TRBJ1-1
D: NA
V: TRBV19
CDR3: CASSKAVMGTEAFF
DNA: TGTGCCAGTAGTAAGGCAGTTATGGGCACTGAAGCTTTCTTT

J: TRBJ1-6
D: NA
V: TRBV5-1
CDR3: CASSPGHPHSPLHF
DNA: TGCGCCAGCAGCCCGGGACACCCACATTCACCCCTCCACTTT

J: TRBJ2-3
D: NA
V: TRBV2
CDR3: CASTEFTETDTQYF
DNA: TGTGCCAGCACCGAGTTCACAGAGACAGATACGCAGTATTTT

J: TRBJ1-3
D: NA
V: TRBV28
CDR3: CASKTAHFGGNTIYF
DNA: TGTGCCAGCAAGACAGCTCATTTCGGTGGAAACACCATATATTTT

J: TRBJ1-2
D: TRBD1
V: TRBV11-1
CDR3: CASSPQGDYGYTF
DNA: TGTGCCAGCAGCCCACAGGGGGACTATGGCTACACCTTC

J: TRBJ1-1
D: NA
V: TRBV11-2
CDR3: CASSLGVGGVKAFF
DNA: TGTGCCAGCAGCTTAGGGGTAGGGGGGGTGAAAGCTTTCTTT

J: TRBJ1-3
D: NA
V: TRBV5-5
CDR3: CASSFPPGGNTIYF
DNA: TGTGCCAGCAGCTTTCCCCCGGGGGGAAACACCATATATTTT

J: TRBJ2-7
D: NA
V: TRBV7-8
CDR3: CASSSHYEQYF
DNA: TGTGCCAGCAGCTCTCATTACGAGCAGTACTTC

J: TRBJ1-2
D: TRBD1
V: TRBV24-1
CDR3: CATRDRSNYGYTF
DNA: TGTGCCACCAGGGACAGGTCGAACTATGGCTACACCTTC

J: TRBJ2-3
D: TRBD1
V: TRBV25-1
CDR3: CASSYGTGISTDTQYF
DNA: TGTGCCAGCAGCTACGGGACAGGGATTAGCACAGATACGCAGTATTTT